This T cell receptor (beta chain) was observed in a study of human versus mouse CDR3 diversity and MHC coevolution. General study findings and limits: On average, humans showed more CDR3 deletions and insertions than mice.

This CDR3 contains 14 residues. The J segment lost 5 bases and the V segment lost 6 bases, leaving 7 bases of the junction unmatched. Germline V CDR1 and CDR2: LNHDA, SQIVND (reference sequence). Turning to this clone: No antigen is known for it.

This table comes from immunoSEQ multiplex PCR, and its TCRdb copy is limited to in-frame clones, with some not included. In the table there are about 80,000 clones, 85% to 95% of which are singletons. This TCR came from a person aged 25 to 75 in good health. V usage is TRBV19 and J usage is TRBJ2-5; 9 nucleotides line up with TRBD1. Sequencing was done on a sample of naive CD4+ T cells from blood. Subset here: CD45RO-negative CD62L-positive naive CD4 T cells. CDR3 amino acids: CASRLTGGMETQYF. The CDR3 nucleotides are TGTGCCAGTAGATTGACAGGGGGTATGGAGACCCAGTACTTC.